These 9 T cell receptor beta chains originate from one sample sequenced in a study of T cell responses to AZD1222 COVID-19 vaccine. Sequencing was performed with immunoSEQ multiplex PCR; in TCRdb, only in-frame clones are kept and a portion is missing. The sample lists under 150,000 clones; 80% to 90% were seen once. The material sequenced was peripheral blood, taken on day 0 of AZD1222 vaccination. The origin of the receptors is an adult in good health.

This chain joins TRBV2 and TRBJ2-1; a possible D gene is TRBD2 (6 bases). The CDR3 has 16 amino acids. The germline gives CDR1 SNHLY, CDR2 FYNNEI. The V gene lost 9 bases and the J gene lost 4 bases, with 22 bases spanning the gap. CDR3 sequence reads: CARLNPGLRAYNEQFF. CDR3 DNA: TGTGCCAGACTAAACCCGGGACTCCGGGCTTACAATGAGCAGTTCTTC.

The chain recombines TRBV19 with TRBJ1-2; D unresolved. The CDR3 runs to 14 residues. Germline CDR1 is LNHDA and CDR2 is SQIVND (reference sequence). Trimming took 6 bases from V and 1 from J, leaving 12 bases between them. This CDR3 is CASRTRTFNYGYTF. The DNA for the CDR3 is TGTGCCAGTAGGACCAGGACTTTTAACTATGGCTACACCTTC.

The sample holds one count of this clone. This chain links TRBV27 with TRBJ1-6; 7 bases align to TRBD1. The CDR3 runs 17 residues. CDR1 and CDR2 (germline): MNHEY, SMNVEV (reference sequence). The ends lost 6 bases at V and 0 bases at J; junction bases unmatched: 8. The CDR3 DNA reads as TGTGCCAGCAGGGGACAGCACACTAGCTCCTATAATTCACCCCTCCACTTT. This gives the protein CASRGQHTSSYNSPLHF.

This clone was seen more than once but under ten times. For the CDR3, the DNA is TGTGCCAGCAGCTCCCTGGGACAGAAAACGTACGAGCAGTACTTC. Residues: CASSSLGQKTYEQYF. This chain connects TRBV7-9 to TRBJ2-7, with TRBD1 matching 7 bases. Germline V CDR1 and CDR2: SEHNR, FQNEAQ (reference sequence). The junction had 10 bases not matched to a gene; V was cut back by 4 bases and J by 4 bases. This CDR3 contains 15 residues.

V is TRBV11-3 and J is TRBJ1-1, with D unclear. CDR3 length: 13 amino acids. CDR1 SGHNT and CDR2 YENEEA come from the germline V gene. Trimming removed 0 bases from V and 1 base from J, with 3 bases in between. The CDR3 loop is CASSLDRNTEAFF. Here the CDR3 DNA reads TGTGCCAGCAGCTTAGATCGGAACACTGAAGCTTTCTTT.

The chain joins TRBV7-9 to TRBJ1-1, with D perhaps TRBD1 (5 bases). V lost 5 bases to trimming and J lost 11 bases, with 12 bases between them. CDR3 length equals 11 residues. The V gene's germline CDR1 is SEHNR and CDR2 FQNEAQ (reference sequence). CDR3 loop: CASSTGLVAFF. For the CDR3, the DNA is TGTGCCAGCAGCACAGGCCTTGTTGCTTTCTTT.

This clone was counted once. The gene calls are TRBV28 and TRBJ2-7; D gene unclear. V gave up 4 bases and J gave up 3 bases, with 7 bases separating them. CDR1 MDHEN and CDR2 SYDVKM come from the germline V gene. The CDR3 runs to 12 residues. The CDR3 loop is CASSSLGYEQYF. Written as DNA, the CDR3 is TGTGCCAGCAGTTCCCTCGGCTACGAGCAGTACTTC.

The genes are TRBV5-1 and TRBJ1-1, with D hard to call. The V gene lost 4 bases and the J gene lost 1 base, with 11 bases spanning the gap. Germline V gene lookup returns CDR1 SGHRS and CDR2 YFSETQ. The CDR3 is 14 amino acids. The CDR3: CASSKGQENTEAFF. In DNA form, the CDR3 reads TGCGCCAGCAGCAAAGGGCAGGAGAACACTGAAGCTTTCTTT.

The chain combines TRBV30 with TRBJ1-2; TRBD1 matches 7 bases. Trimming at V came to 4 bases and at J to 4 bases, leaving 6 bases not matched to a gene. CDR3 length: 13 residues. CDR1 is GTSNPN, CDR2 SVGIG, per germline (reference sequence). The CDR3 loop is CAWNSHRGYGYTF. DNA of the CDR3: TGTGCCTGGAACAGTCACAGGGGCTATGGCTACACCTTC.